This T cell receptor (beta chain) is from a study of blood T cells in healthy people across ages. J gave up 9 bases and V 4 bases, and 5 bases lay outside the gene matches. Germline V gene data show CDR1 as SEHNR and CDR2 as FQNEAQ (reference sequence). The CDR3 sequence is 13 residues long. Together with a sample-barcoded 5' primer, a J-beta primer mix was included in a second PCR lasting about 6 to 11 cycles. Using its own MiXCR run on the 5' RACE reads, TCRdb lists one record per CDR3 protein. The sample lists fewer than 900,000 distinct CDR3 sequences; roughly 43% were seen once. This sequence was found in an older woman in good health. The sequencing sample was made of blood. The rearrangement uses TRBV7-9 and TRBJ2-1; 8 bases align to TRBD1. CDR3 protein: CASSSQGAGEQFF. The CDR3 coding sequence is TGTGCCAGCAGCTCGCAGGGGGCGGGTGAGCAGTTCTTC.